One sample yielded the 32 T cell receptor beta chains listed below, sequenced in a study of cytomegalovirus exposure and HLA in healthy donors. Clones were read by immunoSEQ multiplex PCR, and TCRdb kept only the in-frame ones, dropping some. The sample lists tens of thousands of clones; roughly 97% were seen once. What was sequenced was PBMCs. These receptors were collected from a man younger than 35 in good health and CMV-seronegative.

The chain employs TRBV7-3 and TRBJ2-1, with unresolved D. The germline gives CDR1 SGHTA, CDR2 FQGTGA. Trimming shortened V by 5 bases and J by 7 bases, and 21 bases separated the two germline ends. The CDR3 totals 16 residues. The CDR3 DNA reads as TGTGCCAGCAGCCCCCGCTACCACTCCAACGGGAATGAGCAGTTCTTC. This encodes CASSPRYHSNGNEQFF.

This sequence joins TRBV2 and TRBJ2-7, with TRBD1 identical over 10 bases. Germline V gene sequence: CDR1 SNHLY, CDR2 FYNNEI. With 4 bases clipped from V and 2 bases from J, the junction kept 8 bases outside the gene matches. The CDR3 has 16 amino acids. CDR3 region: CASSVRGQGPTYEQYF. In nucleotides, the CDR3 is TGTGCCAGCAGTGTAAGGGGACAGGGGCCCACCTACGAGCAGTACTTC.

The chain employs TRBV19 and TRBJ1-1, with D possibly matching TRBD1 (6 bases). The length of the CDR3 is 15 residues. CDR1 and CDR2 from the germline V gene are LNHDA and SQIVND (reference sequence). V was shortened by 5 bases and J by 4 bases, with 17 bases between the two germline ends. CDR3 nucleotides: TGTGCCAGTAGTTCTGAGACAGGTCCCGTCACTGAAGCTTTCTTT. This gives the protein CASSSETGPVTEAFF.

The V gene is TRBV5-6, the J gene TRBJ1-1, with TRBD1 identical over 7 bases. Germline values: CDR1 SGHDT, CDR2 YYEEEE. The CDR3 has 15 residues. The V gene end was trimmed by 3 bases and the J gene end by 5 bases; junction bases not matched to a gene: 10. CDR3: CASSSVDRRSTEAFF. The CDR3 DNA sequence: TGTGCCAGCAGCTCCGTGGACAGGAGAAGTACTGAAGCTTTCTTT.

The chain combines TRBV6-5 with TRBJ2-5; D gene unclear. The CDR3 covers 15 residues. V lost 0 bases and J lost 5, with 13 bases in between. Germline V gives CDR1 MNHEY, CDR2 SVGAGI. The CDR3 sequence is CASSYSYRMEETQYF. Written as DNA, the CDR3 is TGTGCCAGCAGTTACTCGTATCGCATGGAGGAGACCCAGTACTTC.

The J gene is TRBJ1-2, the V gene TRBV10-2, with 11 nucleotides matching TRBD1. Germline V gives CDR1 WSHSY, CDR2 SAAADI. This CDR3 has 17 residues. The V gene end was trimmed by 3 bases and the J gene end by 4 bases; junction bases not matched to a gene: 10. CDR3 DNA sequence: TGCGCCAGCAGTGACGTGACCGGACAGGGGGCTCGCTATGGCTACACCTTC. Encoded protein: CASSDVTGQGARYGYTF.

This chain links TRBV4-1 with TRBJ1-2; D is perhaps TRBD1 (5 bases). The length of the CDR3 is 16 residues. Per the germline V gene, CDR1 is MGHRA and CDR2 is YSYEKL. Trimming pared 3 bases from V and 3 bases from J, leaving 17 bases between. The CDR3 spells CASSQGLGLTHYGYTF. The CDR3 region has the DNA TGCGCCAGCAGCCAGGGACTAGGACTAACCCACTATGGCTACACCTTC.

The chain is built from TRBV29-1 and TRBJ2-7, with D possibly matching TRBD1 (6 bases). CDR3 size: 15 residues. Trimming removed 2 bases at V and 0 bases at J, with 14 bases between. Germline CDR1 SQVTM, CDR2 ANQGSEA. The CDR3 DNA sequence: TGCAGCGTTGAATCCGGACAGATGAGCTCCTACGAGCAGTACTTC. This sequence encodes CSVESGQMSSYEQYF.

The chain has TRBV6-6 and TRBJ2-5; TRBD2 agrees at 8 bases. Trimming removed 1 base from V and 4 bases from J; junction bases left unmatched: 5. CDR1 is MNHNY and CDR2 is SVGAGI in the germline V gene (reference sequence). CDR3 length: 15 amino acids. The CDR3 bases are TGTGCCAGCAGTTACTTAAGCGGGAGTAGAGAGACCCAGTACTTC. Its protein product is CASSYLSGSRETQYF.

The V gene is TRBV2, the J gene TRBJ1-3; D uncertain. The ends were cut back, 3 bases at V and 0 bases at J, with 6 bases in the middle. Germline assignment: CDR1 SNHLY and CDR2 FYNNEI. The CDR3 contains 14 residues. CDR3 coding DNA: TGTGCCAGCAGTGACCTGTACTCTGGAAACACCATATATTTT. Its protein product is CASSDLYSGNTIYF. Combining the CDR3 with reference TRBV2 and TRBJ1-3 gives the whole variable domain EPEVTQTPSHQVTQMGQEVILRCVPISNHLYFYWYRQILGQKVEFLVSFYNNEISEKSEIFDDQFSVERPDGSNFTLKIRSTKLEDSAMYFCASSDLYSGNTIYFGEGSWLTVV.

This chain links TRBV6-6 with TRBJ1-1; D perhaps matches TRBD1 (6 bases). This CDR3 has 16 amino acids. Germline V gene lookup returns CDR1 MNHNY and CDR2 SVGAGI (reference sequence). The ends were cut back, 2 bases at V and 4 bases at J, with 17 bases in the middle. The CDR3 region has the DNA TGTGCCAGCAGTTACGGAGGTGGCAGGGGAATCACTGAAGCTTTCTTT. It yields the protein CASSYGGGRGITEAFF.

V gene TRBV7-2 combines with J gene TRBJ1-2; a weak D match, TRBD1 (5 bases). V lost 3 bases to trimming and J lost 2 bases, with 10 bases between them. This CDR3 is built from 14 residues. CDR1 is SGHTA, CDR2 FQGNSA, per germline. The CDR3 nucleotides read TGTGCCAGCAGCTTTCAGGGCGGCAACTATGGCTACACCTTC. Amino acid sequence: CASSFQGGNYGYTF.

The chain is built from TRBV5-5 and TRBJ1-6, with a tentative D call TRBD1 (6 bases). Germline V lookup: CDR1 SGHKS, CDR2 YYEKEE (reference sequence). This CDR3 region has 18 residues. Trimming removed 3 bases from V and 0 bases from J, with 16 bases in between. CDR3 DNA sequence: TGTGCCAGCAGCTACTTGGGGGCCTTAAGCTCCTATAATTCACCCCTCCACTTT. Translating gives CASSYLGALSSYNSPLHF.

The V and J genes are TRBV11-2 and TRBJ2-1; TRBD2 aligns across 7 bases. V lost 4 bases to trimming and J lost 5 bases; unmatched junction nucleotides: 11. This CDR3 contains 16 residues. In germline, CDR1 is SGHAT, CDR2 FQNNGV. Here the CDR3 DNA reads TGTGCCAGCAGCTCCAGCGGCGGGAGAACCCACAATGAGCAGTTCTTC. It encodes CASSSSGGRTHNEQFF. Together with reference TRBV11-2 and TRBJ2-1, the CDR3 gives the full variable domain: EAGVAQSPRYKIIEKRQSVAFWCNPISGHATLYWYQQILGQGPKLLIQFQNNGVVDDSQLPKDRFSAERLKGVDSTLKIQPAKLEDSAVYLCASSSSGGRTHNEQFFGPGTRLTVL.

This rearrangement joins TRBV5-4 to TRBJ1-2; TRBD1 matches at 7 bases. With V trimmed by 4 bases and J by 0 bases, 9 bases remained unmatched. The germline gives CDR1 SGHNT, CDR2 YYREEE (reference sequence). The CDR3 length is 16 residues. CDR3 nucleotide sequence: TGTGCCAGCAGCCCCGATATCGGGACAGCTAACTATGGCTACACCTTC. This sequence encodes CASSPDIGTANYGYTF.

CDR3 coding DNA: TGTGCCAGCAGTTACTCGTGGGGGGACAACACCGGGGAGCTGTTTTTT. Its translation is CASSYSWGDNTGELFF. This rearrangement joins TRBV6-5 to TRBJ2-2; TRBD2 is a possible D gene (6 bases). The germline gives CDR1 MNHEY, CDR2 SVGAGI. The CDR3 loop spans 16 amino acids. The V end lost 0 bases, the J end lost 2 bases, and 10 bases lay between the germline ends.

The gene calls are TRBV7-3 and TRBJ2-7; TRBD1 agrees at 9 bases. The CDR3 sequence is 15 residues long. V lost 0 bases to trimming and J lost 1 base; unmatched junction nucleotides: 1. Germline V gene sequence: CDR1 SGHTA, CDR2 FQGTGA. CDR3 DNA: TGTGCCAGCAGCTTAACGGGGACAGGGTCCTACGAGCAGTACTTC. This codes for CASSLTGTGSYEQYF.

The chain employs TRBV9 and TRBJ1-6; 10 bases are shared with TRBD1. Germline lookup yields CDR1 SGDLS and CDR2 YYNGEE. This CDR3 is built from 17 residues. Trimming cost V 2 bases and J 7 bases; bases outside gene matches: 9. CDR3 sequence reads: CASSVARDRGGNSPLHF. The DNA for the CDR3 is TGTGCCAGCAGCGTTGCTCGGGACAGGGGAGGCAATTCACCCCTCCACTTT.

V gene TRBV5-4 combines with J gene TRBJ2-7; TRBD1 might be the D (5 bases). The CDR3 sequence is 15 residues long. V was trimmed by 4 bases and J by 0 bases, leaving 14 bases between them. Germline V CDR1 and CDR2: SGHNT, YYREEE (reference sequence). DNA of the CDR3: TGTGCCAGCAGCCAGCAGGGAACCAGCTCCTACGAGCAGTACTTC. Its translation: CASSQQGTSSYEQYF.

This chain links TRBV7-9 with TRBJ2-7, with TRBD1 matching over 7 bases. J was trimmed by 3 bases and V by 7 bases; bases with no gene match: 12. Germline V gene data show CDR1 as SEHNR and CDR2 as FQNEAQ (reference sequence). The CDR3 has 15 amino acids. As DNA, the CDR3 is TGTGCCAGCATTCAAACAGGGGAAAGCGGCTACGAGCAGTACTTC. Translated: CASIQTGESGYEQYF.

V is TRBV9 and J is TRBJ2-5; D is ambiguous. V dropped 0 bases and J dropped 3 bases, with 9 bases sitting between them. The germline gives CDR1 SGDLS, CDR2 YYNGEE. The CDR3 has 14 amino acids. CDR3 region: CASSVAAGKETQYF. In DNA, the CDR3 is TGTGCCAGCAGCGTAGCGGCAGGAAAAGAGACCCAGTACTTC.

The chain carries TRBV6-1 and TRBJ1-5, with 9 positions matching TRBD1. Germline CDR1 and CDR2: MNHNS and SASEGT. The ends lost 4 bases at V and 5 bases at J; junction bases unmatched: 6. The CDR3 runs to 15 residues. Written as DNA, the CDR3 is TGTGCCAGCAGTGCCTCACAGGGGGCGGATCAGCCCCAGCATTTT. Translated, it gives CASSASQGADQPQHF.

The chain uses TRBV9 and TRBJ2-1; 7 nucleotides line up with TRBD2. The CDR3 extends over 16 amino acids. The germline V gene encodes CDR1 SGDLS and CDR2 YYNGEE. V lost 4 bases to trimming and J lost 2 bases; unmatched junction nucleotides: 9. The CDR3 loop reads CASSTRAGEAYNEQFF. The CDR3 DNA reads TGTGCCAGCAGCACTAGGGCGGGAGAGGCCTACAATGAGCAGTTCTTC.

This clone has just one count. The rearrangement uses TRBV7-2 and TRBJ2-2, with TRBD1 matching 9 bases. CDR1 is SGHTA, CDR2 FQGNSA, per germline. The V and J ends lost 5 bases and 4 bases, in that order; junction bases with no gene match: 2. The CDR3 covers 14 residues. The DNA of the CDR3 is TGTGCCAGCAGCGGACAGGGGCCCACCGGGGAGCTGTTTTTT. Translating it yields CASSGQGPTGELFF.

The rearrangement links TRBV21-1 to TRBJ2-4; TRBD1 is taken as the D call from the table, unchecked against the DNA. TRBV21-1 is annotated as a pseudogene. This CDR3 comprises 8 residues. The CDR3 sequence is CASSPGAF. The CDR3 DNA is TGTGCCAGCAGCCCTGGGGCCTTC.

This clone occurred once. The rearrangement uses TRBV5-1 and TRBJ2-2; 11 bases are a match to TRBD1. CDR3 length: 18 amino acids. CDR1 and CDR2 (germline): SGHRS, YFSETQ. The V segment lost 3 bases and the J segment 0 bases; nucleotides outside the gene matches: 7. CDR3 region: CASSSTGTGGSNTGELFF. CDR3 DNA: TGCGCCAGCAGCTCTACCGGGACAGGGGGTTCGAACACCGGGGAGCTGTTTTTT.

The genes are TRBV27 and TRBJ1-2; 7 nucleotides line up with TRBD1. This CDR3 is 15 amino acids long. V trimming: 0 bases; J trimming: 6 bases; junction bases outside the gene matches: 7. Germline V gives CDR1 MNHEY, CDR2 SMNVEV (reference sequence). CDR3 DNA: TGTGCCAGCAGTTTATCCAGGGGGGACCCCGATGGCTACACCTTC. It codes for CASSLSRGDPDGYTF.

The chain links TRBV7-8 to TRBJ2-6, with 8 bases matching TRBD1. The V and J ends lost 5 bases and 0 bases, in that order; junction bases with no gene match: 9. The length of the CDR3 is 18 residues. Germline CDR1 reads SGHVS; CDR2 reads FQNEAQ. CDR3 sequence reads: CASSPRQGPSSGANVLTF. The CDR3 nucleotides are TGTGCCAGCAGCCCCCGACAGGGGCCAAGCTCTGGGGCCAACGTCCTGACTTTC.

J is TRBJ2-5 and V is TRBV28, with no clear D. Germline V lookup: CDR1 MDHEN, CDR2 SYDVKM. V lost 6 bases and J 4 bases, leaving 21 bases between the germline ends. This CDR3 has 16 residues. CDR3 coding DNA: TGTGCCAGCAGACCCTCGACCGCCGCGAGGCCAGAGACCCAGTACTTC. This codes for CASRPSTAARPETQYF.

The rearrangement links TRBV7-9 to TRBJ2-5; TRBD2 might be the D (6 bases). Per the germline V gene, CDR1 is SEHNR and CDR2 is FQNEAQ (reference sequence). There are 15 residues in the CDR3. The germline V and J ends were trimmed by 6 bases and 1 base, with 15 bases remaining between them. CDR3 sequence reads: CASSYYQGGQETQYF. The CDR3 region has the DNA TGTGCCAGCAGTTATTATCAGGGAGGCCAAGAGACCCAGTACTTC.

V gene TRBV4-2 combines with J gene TRBJ2-7, with D possibly TRBD1 on 6 matching bases. Trimming cost V 2 bases and J 7 bases, with 9 bases left between them. This CDR3 has 12 amino acids. Germline V gene data show CDR1 as LGHNA and CDR2 as YNFKEQ. DNA of the CDR3: TGTGCCAGCAGCCAAACAGGGTATGAGCAGTACTTC. This codes for CASSQTGYEQYF.

The chain recombines TRBV11-1 with TRBJ1-2, with 7 bases aligning to TRBD1. The CDR3 is 14 residues long. Per the germline V gene, CDR1 is SGHAT and CDR2 is FQDESV (reference sequence). J was trimmed by 4 bases and V by 0 bases; bases with no gene match: 2. This CDR3 is CASSLAGGGYGYTF. DNA of the CDR3: TGTGCCAGCAGCTTAGCAGGGGGCGGCTATGGCTACACCTTC.